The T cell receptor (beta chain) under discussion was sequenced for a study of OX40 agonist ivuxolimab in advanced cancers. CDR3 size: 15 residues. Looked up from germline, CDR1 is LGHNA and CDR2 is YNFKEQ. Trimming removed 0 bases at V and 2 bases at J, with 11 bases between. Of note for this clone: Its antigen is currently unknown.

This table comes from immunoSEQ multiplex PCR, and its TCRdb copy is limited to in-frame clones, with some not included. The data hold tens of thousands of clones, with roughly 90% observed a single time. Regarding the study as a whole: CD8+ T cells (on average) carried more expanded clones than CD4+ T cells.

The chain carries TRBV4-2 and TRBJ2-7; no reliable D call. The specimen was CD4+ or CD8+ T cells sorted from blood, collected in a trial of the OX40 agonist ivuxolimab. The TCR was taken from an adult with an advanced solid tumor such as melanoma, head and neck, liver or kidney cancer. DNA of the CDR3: TGTGCCAGCAGCCAAGACAGTACGAACCCCTACGAGCAGTACTTC. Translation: CASSQDSTNPYEQYF.